This T cell receptor (beta chain) was captured in a study of graft-versus-host responses after intestinal transplantation. Graft material was processed, releasing intraepithelial and lamina propria lymphocytes. Sequencing used immunoSEQ multiplex PCR; TCRdb keeps in-frame clones, though not all of them. The table has around 7,400 clones, about two thirds seen once. The trim removed 6 bases at V and 3 bases at J, leaving 8 bases unmatched. The CDR3 covers 16 residues. In germline, CDR1 is SNHLY, CDR2 FYNNEI. The sample was ileum tissue, taken 55 days after transplant. The rearrangement joins TRBV2 to TRBJ1-2, with 12 bases lining up with TRBD1. This TCR came from a human patient who received an intestinal transplant, so some T cells may come from the graft donor. For the CDR3, the DNA is TGTGCCAGCAGGGAGGGACAGGGGGCGGCGGACTATGGCTACACCTTC. As protein: CASREGQGAADYGYTF.